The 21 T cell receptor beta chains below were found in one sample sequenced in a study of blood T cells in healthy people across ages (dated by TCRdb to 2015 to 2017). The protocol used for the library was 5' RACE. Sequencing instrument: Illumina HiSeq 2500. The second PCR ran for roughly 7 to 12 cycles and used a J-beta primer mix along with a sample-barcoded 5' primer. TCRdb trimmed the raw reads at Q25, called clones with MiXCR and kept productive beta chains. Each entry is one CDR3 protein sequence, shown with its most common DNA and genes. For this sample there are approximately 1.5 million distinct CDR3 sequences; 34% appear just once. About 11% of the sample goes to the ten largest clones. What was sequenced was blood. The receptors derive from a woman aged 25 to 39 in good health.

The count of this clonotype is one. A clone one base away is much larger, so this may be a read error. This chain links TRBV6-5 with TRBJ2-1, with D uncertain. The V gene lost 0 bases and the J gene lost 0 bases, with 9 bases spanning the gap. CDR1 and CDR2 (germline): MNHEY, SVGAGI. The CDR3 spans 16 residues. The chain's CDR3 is CASSYSPGFSYNEQFF. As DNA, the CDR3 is TGTGCCAGCAGTTACTCCCCGGGCTTCTCCTACAATGAGCAGTTCTTC.

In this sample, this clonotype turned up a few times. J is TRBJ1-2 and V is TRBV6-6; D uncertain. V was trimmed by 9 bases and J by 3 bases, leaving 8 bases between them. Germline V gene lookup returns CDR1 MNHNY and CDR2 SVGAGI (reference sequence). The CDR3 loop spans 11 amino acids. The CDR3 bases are TGTGCCAGTTTGACGGACTATGGCTACACCTTC. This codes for CASLTDYGYTF.

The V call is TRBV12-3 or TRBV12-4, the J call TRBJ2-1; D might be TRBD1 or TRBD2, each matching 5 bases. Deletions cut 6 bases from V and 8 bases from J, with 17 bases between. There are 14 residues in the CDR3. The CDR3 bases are TGTGCCAGCAGACCGGGACGAGGGGACGATGAGCAGTTCTTC. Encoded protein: CASRPGRGDDEQFF.

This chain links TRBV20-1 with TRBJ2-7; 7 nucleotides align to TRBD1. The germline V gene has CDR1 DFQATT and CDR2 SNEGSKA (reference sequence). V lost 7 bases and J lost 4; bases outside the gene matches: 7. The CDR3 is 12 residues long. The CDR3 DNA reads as TGCAGTGAGCAGGGGGAAGGTTACGAGCAGTACTTC. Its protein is CSEQGEGYEQYF.

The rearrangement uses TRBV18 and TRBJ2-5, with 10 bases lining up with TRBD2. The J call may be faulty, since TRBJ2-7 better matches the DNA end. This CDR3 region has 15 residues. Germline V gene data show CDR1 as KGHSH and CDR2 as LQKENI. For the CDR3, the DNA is TGTGCCAGCTCACCAGGACTAGCGGACATATACGAGCAGTACTTC. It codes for CASSPGLADIYEQYF.

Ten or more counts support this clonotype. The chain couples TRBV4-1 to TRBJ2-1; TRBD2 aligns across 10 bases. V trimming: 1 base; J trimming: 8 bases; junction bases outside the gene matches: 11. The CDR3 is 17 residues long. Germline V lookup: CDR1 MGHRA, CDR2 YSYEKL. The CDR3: CASSQGRVSGRADEQFF. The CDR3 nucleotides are TGCGCCAGCAGCCAAGGGAGAGTGAGCGGGAGGGCCGATGAGCAGTTCTTC.

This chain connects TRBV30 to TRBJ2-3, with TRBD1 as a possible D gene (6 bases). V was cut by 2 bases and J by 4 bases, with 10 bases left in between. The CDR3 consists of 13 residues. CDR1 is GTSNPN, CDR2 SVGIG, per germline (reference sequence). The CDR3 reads CAWSPKGADTQYF. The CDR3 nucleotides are TGTGCCTGGAGTCCTAAGGGGGCAGATACGCAGTATTTT.

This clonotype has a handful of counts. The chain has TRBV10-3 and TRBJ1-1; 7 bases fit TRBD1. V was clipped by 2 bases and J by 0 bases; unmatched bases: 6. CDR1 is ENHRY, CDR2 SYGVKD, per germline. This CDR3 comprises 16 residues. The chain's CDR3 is CAISERSGQVNTEAFF. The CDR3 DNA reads TGTGCCATCAGTGAGAGGTCCGGACAGGTGAACACTGAAGCTTTCTTT.

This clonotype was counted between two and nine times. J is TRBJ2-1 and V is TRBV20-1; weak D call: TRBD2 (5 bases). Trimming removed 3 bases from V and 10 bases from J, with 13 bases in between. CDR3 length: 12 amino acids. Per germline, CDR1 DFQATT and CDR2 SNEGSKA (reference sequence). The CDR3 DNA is TGCAGTGCTAGTACGGGAAATGGGGAGCAGTTCTTC. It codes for CSASTGNGEQFF.

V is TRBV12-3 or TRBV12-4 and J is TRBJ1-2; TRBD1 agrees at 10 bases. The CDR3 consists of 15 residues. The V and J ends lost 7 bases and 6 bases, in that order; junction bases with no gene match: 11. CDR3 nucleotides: TGTGCCAGCAACCGAACCCAGACAGGGGGCCATGGCTACACCTTC. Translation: CASNRTQTGGHGYTF.

This chain's CDR3 is CATSDTSQGARYNEQFF. CDR3 nucleotides: TGTGCCACCAGTGATACATCACAGGGGGCGCGGTACAATGAGCAGTTCTTC. The chain couples TRBV24-1 to TRBJ2-1, with 9 bases aligning to TRBD1. The V segment lost 3 bases and the J segment 4 bases; nucleotides outside the gene matches: 9. CDR3 length: 17 residues. From germline, CDR1 is KGHDR and CDR2 SFDVKD.

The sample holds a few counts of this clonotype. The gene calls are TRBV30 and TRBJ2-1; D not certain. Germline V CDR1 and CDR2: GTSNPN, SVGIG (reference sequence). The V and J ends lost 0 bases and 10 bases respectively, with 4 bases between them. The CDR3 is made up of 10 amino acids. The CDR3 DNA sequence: TGTGCCTGGAGTGTATCCGAGCAGTTCTTC. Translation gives CAWSVSEQFF.

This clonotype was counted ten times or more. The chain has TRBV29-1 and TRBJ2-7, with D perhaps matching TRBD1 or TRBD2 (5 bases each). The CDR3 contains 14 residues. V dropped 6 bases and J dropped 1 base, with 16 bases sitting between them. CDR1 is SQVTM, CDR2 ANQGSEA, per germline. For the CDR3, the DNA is TGCAGCGTAGGCCATGGGGACGGATCCTACGAGCAGTACTTC. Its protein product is CSVGHGDGSYEQYF.

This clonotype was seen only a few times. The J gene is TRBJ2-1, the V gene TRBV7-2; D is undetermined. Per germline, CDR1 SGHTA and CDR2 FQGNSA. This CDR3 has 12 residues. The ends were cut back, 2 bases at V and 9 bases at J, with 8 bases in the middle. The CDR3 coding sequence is TGTGCCAGCAGCTTAAGATTCAGTGAGCAGTTCTTC. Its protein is CASSLRFSEQFF.

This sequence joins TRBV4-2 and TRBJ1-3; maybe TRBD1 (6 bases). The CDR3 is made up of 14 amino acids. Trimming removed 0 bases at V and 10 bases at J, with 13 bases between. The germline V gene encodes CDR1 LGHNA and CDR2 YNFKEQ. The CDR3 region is CASSQDRTVGTIYF. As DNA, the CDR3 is TGTGCCAGCAGCCAAGACCGGACAGTCGGAACCATATATTTT.

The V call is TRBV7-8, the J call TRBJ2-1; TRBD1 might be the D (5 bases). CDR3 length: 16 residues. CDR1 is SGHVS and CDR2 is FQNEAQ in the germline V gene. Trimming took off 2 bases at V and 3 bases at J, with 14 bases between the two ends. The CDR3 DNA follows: TGTGCCAGCAGCTTACCCGGCAGGGAAGGCTACAATGAGCAGTTCTTC. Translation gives CASSLPGREGYNEQFF.

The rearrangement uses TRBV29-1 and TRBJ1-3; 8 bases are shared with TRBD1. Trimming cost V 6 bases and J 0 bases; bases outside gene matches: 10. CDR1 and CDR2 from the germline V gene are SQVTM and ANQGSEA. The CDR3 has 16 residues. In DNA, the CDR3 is TGCAGCGTCCGACAGGGGTCCGGTGACTCTGGAAACACCATATATTTT. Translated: CSVRQGSGDSGNTIYF.

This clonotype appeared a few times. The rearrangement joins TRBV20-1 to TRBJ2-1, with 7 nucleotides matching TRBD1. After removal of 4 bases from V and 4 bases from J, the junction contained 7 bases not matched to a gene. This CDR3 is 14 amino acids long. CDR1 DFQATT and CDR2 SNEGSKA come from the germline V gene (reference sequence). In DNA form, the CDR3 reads TGCAGTGCTACTAGACAGGGCCGATACAATGAGCAGTTCTTC. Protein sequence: CSATRQGRYNEQFF.

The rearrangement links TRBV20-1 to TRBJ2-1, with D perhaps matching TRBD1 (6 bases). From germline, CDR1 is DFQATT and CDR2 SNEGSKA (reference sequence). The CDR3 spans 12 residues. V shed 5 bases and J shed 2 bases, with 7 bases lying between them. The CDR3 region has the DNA TGCAGTGCTTACAGGGCCTACAATGAGCAGTTCTTC. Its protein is CSAYRAYNEQFF.

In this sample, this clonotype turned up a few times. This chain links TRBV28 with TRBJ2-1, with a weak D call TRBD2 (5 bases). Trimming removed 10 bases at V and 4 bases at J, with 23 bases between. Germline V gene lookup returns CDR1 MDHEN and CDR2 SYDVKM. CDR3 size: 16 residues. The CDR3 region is CATRTGGPRGYNEQFF. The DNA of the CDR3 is TGTGCCACCAGGACTGGCGGGCCCCGGGGTTACAATGAGCAGTTCTTC.

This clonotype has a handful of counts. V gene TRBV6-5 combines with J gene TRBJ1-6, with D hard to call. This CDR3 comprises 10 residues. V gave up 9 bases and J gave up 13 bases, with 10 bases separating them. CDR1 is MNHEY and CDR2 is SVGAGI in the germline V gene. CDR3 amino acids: CASSPLPLHF. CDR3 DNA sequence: TGTGCCAGTAGCCCACTCCCCCTCCACTTT.